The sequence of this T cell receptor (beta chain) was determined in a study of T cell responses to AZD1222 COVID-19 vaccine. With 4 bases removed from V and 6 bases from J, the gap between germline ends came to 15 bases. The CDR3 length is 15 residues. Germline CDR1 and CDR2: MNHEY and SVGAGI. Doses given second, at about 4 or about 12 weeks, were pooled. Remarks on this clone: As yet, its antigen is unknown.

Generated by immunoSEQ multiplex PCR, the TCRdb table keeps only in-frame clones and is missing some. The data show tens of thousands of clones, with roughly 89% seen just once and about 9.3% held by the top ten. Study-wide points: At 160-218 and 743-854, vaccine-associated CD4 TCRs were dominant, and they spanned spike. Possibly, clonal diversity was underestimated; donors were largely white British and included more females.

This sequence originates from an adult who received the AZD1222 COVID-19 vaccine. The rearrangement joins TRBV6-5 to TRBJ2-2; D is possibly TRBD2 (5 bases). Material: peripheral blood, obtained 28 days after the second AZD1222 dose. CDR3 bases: TGTGCCAGCAGTTTCCCCTCCGGAGCGGCCGGGGAGCTGTTTTTT. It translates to CASSFPSGAAGELFF.